Below, 15 T cell receptor beta chains from the same sample are listed, as sequenced in a study of response to subunit inactivated influenza vaccine. TCRdb re-called the RT-PCR reads with MiXCR, one entry per CDR3 protein. The sample has around 790,000 distinct CDR3 sequences; 21% are singletons. This specimen was PBMCs from blood, taken 5 days after vaccination. These receptors originate from a man aged 45 to 65 who received an inactivated influenza vaccine.

This clonotype has a handful of counts. The V call is TRBV5-1, the J call TRBJ1-1, with D hard to call. The CDR3 sequence is 15 residues long. V was trimmed by 2 bases and J by 3 bases, leaving 14 bases between them. Per germline, CDR1 SGHRS and CDR2 YFSETQ. The CDR3 here is CASSFVGGRDTEAFF. In DNA, the CDR3 is TGCGCCAGCAGCTTCGTCGGAGGGCGGGACACTGAAGCTTTCTTT.

This clonotype has a handful of counts. The gene calls are TRBV20-1 and TRBJ2-3; 9 positions agree with TRBD1. The V gene end was trimmed by 0 bases and the J gene end by 3 bases; junction bases not matched to a gene: 4. The germline V gene has CDR1 DFQATT and CDR2 SNEGSKA (reference sequence). CDR3 length: 15 amino acids. CDR3 protein: CSARDPGQGTDTQYF. The CDR3 DNA reads as TGCAGTGCTAGAGATCCGGGACAGGGAACAGATACGCAGTATTTT.

The chain uses TRBV12-3 or TRBV12-4 and TRBJ2-1; 9 bases are a match to TRBD2. Trimming removed 2 bases from V and 9 bases from J; junction bases left unmatched: 14. The CDR3 contains 17 residues. CDR3 residues: CASSLSSGGGRAGEQFF. Written as DNA, the CDR3 is TGTGCCAGCAGTTTATCTTCTGGGGGCGGGAGGGCCGGTGAGCAGTTCTTC.

CDR3 coding DNA: TGTGCCAGCACCCTTGGGAGCGGGACAGATACGCAGTATTTT. It is translated as CASTLGSGTDTQYF. This sequence joins TRBV12-3 or TRBV12-4 and TRBJ2-3; tentatively, D is TRBD2 (6 bases). CDR3 length: 14 amino acids. The germline V and J ends were trimmed by 7 bases and 3 bases, with 14 bases remaining between them.

The chain is built from TRBV7-2 and TRBJ2-3, with TRBD2 matching over 8 bases. The CDR3 is 16 residues long. Germline values: CDR1 SGHTA, CDR2 FQGNSA. With V trimmed by 1 base and J by 3 bases, 6 bases remained unmatched. CDR3 nucleotides: TGTGCCAGCAGCTTAGGCGTAGCGGGATATACAGATACGCAGTATTTT. Translating it yields CASSLGVAGYTDTQYF. Using reference TRBV7-2 and TRBJ2-3 for the parts outside the CDR3, the full variable domain is GAGVSQSPSNKVTEKGKDVELRCDPISGHTALYWYRQSLGQGLEFLIYFQGNSAPDKSGLPSDRFSAERTGGSVSTLTIQRTQQEDSAVYLCASSLGVAGYTDTQYFGPGTRLTVL.

V usage is TRBV28 and J usage is TRBJ1-1, with D possibly TRBD1 on 5 matching bases. Germline V lookup: CDR1 MDHEN, CDR2 SYDVKM. Deletions cut 4 bases from V and 4 bases from J, with 31 bases between. The CDR3 runs 20 residues. The CDR3 DNA sequence: TGTGCCAGCAGTTCATATTGGCCCGGGACGGATGGCCGGAGCGGCACTGAAGCTTTCTTT. This encodes CASSSYWPGTDGRSGTEAFF.

This sequence joins TRBV11-2 and TRBJ2-5; TRBD2 matches 10 bases. This CDR3 spans 18 amino acids. The V segment lost 4 bases and the J segment 3 bases; nucleotides outside the gene matches: 14. The germline V gene has CDR1 SGHAT and CDR2 FQNNGV. CDR3 loop: CASSSGVIAGGPEETQYF. CDR3 in DNA: TGTGCCAGCAGCTCCGGGGTGATAGCGGGGGGTCCTGAAGAGACCCAGTACTTC.

The chain has TRBV29-1 and TRBJ2-5, with 9 positions matching TRBD2. CDR1 is SQVTM and CDR2 is ANQGSEA in the germline V gene. J gave up 4 bases and V 5 bases, and 5 bases lay outside the gene matches. The CDR3 totals 13 residues. CDR3 in DNA: TGCAGCGTTCCGAAAGCGGGAGGAGAGACCCAGTACTTC. This codes for CSVPKAGGETQYF.

J is TRBJ1-2 and V is TRBV28, with a weak D call TRBD1 (6 bases). Per germline, CDR1 MDHEN and CDR2 SYDVKM. V was clipped by 10 bases and J by 8 bases, with 14 bases between them. The CDR3 spans 11 residues. The CDR3 DNA sequence: TGTGCCACCAGGACAGTGGTAGGCTACACCTTC. It encodes CATRTVVGYTF.

The chain uses TRBV5-1 and TRBJ2-7, with 8 nucleotides matching TRBD1. The CDR3 contains 14 residues. Germline V gives CDR1 SGHRS, CDR2 YFSETQ. With V trimmed by 2 bases and J by 4 bases, 5 bases remained unmatched. CDR3 residues: CASSLTDRVYEQYF. The CDR3 DNA reads as TGCGCCAGCAGCTTAACGGACAGGGTTTACGAGCAGTACTTC.

A few counts support this clonotype. This chain connects TRBV6-5 to TRBJ2-4; D is undetermined. Per germline, CDR1 MNHEY and CDR2 SVGAGI. This CDR3 has 14 residues. V lost 0 bases, J lost 7 bases, and 10 bases lay in between. In DNA form, the CDR3 reads TGTGCCAGCAGTTACTCACGGTGGATGAACATTCAGTACTTC. Translating gives CASSYSRWMNIQYF.

Comments on this clonotype: Given a much more abundant clone one base away, this may be a read error. This chain connects TRBV24-1 to TRBJ2-5; 10 bases map to TRBD1. CDR1 and CDR2 from the germline V gene are KGHDR and SFDVKD. CDR3 length: 15 amino acids. The CDR3 DNA reads as TGTGCCACCAGTGACCGGGGACAGGGGACAGAGACCCATTACTTC. It encodes CATSDRGQGTETHYF.

V usage is TRBV11-1 and J usage is TRBJ2-1, with TRBD2 matching 8 bases. The junction had 12 bases not matched to a gene; V was cut back by 2 bases and J by 0 bases. Germline values: CDR1 SGHAT, CDR2 FQDESV (reference sequence). CDR3 length: 19 amino acids. The CDR3 here is CASSLRWTSQPSSYNEQFF. The CDR3 region has the DNA TGTGCCAGCAGCTTAAGGTGGACTAGCCAACCGAGCTCCTACAATGAGCAGTTCTTC.

The V call is TRBV7-9, the J call TRBJ1-1; TRBD1 agrees at 7 bases. Germline assignment: CDR1 SEHNR and CDR2 FQNEAQ (reference sequence). There are 14 residues in the CDR3. V shed 5 bases and J 7 bases; nucleotides not matched to a gene: 10. CDR3 amino acids: CASSPDLQGNEAFF. DNA of the CDR3: TGTGCCAGCAGCCCGGACCTACAGGGGAATGAAGCTTTCTTT.

The genes are TRBV4-3 and TRBJ1-2; maybe TRBD1 (5 bases). V lost 3 bases and J lost 5, with 7 bases in between. Looked up from germline, CDR1 is LGHNA and CDR2 is YSLEER. CDR3 size: 12 residues. The DNA of the CDR3 is TGCGCCAGCAGCCAGGACACATATGGCTACACCTTC. It yields the protein CASSQDTYGYTF.